This T cell receptor beta chain was observed in a study of Ad26.COV2.S vaccination and SARS-CoV-2 variants (dated by TCRdb to the early 2020s). Regarding the research as a whole: Vaccine-arm donors were drawn from COV1001, a multicentre, randomized, double-blind, placebo-controlled phase I-IIa trial of Ad26.COV2.S in healthy adults. Sequencing of the TCRbeta repertoire served to evaluate the specificity and breadth of SARS-CoV-2-reactive T cell receptors following Ad26.COV2.S vaccination. Ad26.COV2.S was given intramuscularly at 5x10^10 or 1x10^11 viral particles, as a single shot or as two shots 56 days apart. Trial participants were randomized into five groups of five: low-dose or high-dose Ad26.COV2.S given once or twice, or placebo on both occasions. The TCR-sequenced set comprised around 30 samples: 19 Ad26.COV2.S vaccine recipients, 5 placebo recipients and 8 SARS-CoV-2 convalescent individuals. Investigators did not know the trial group allocation while performing experiments and assessing outcomes. Results and caveats for the whole study, not just this receptor: Substantial breadth of spike-specific CD8+ and CD4+ T cell responses was reported after vaccination. According to the authors, total T cell responses may have been underestimated by the TCR breadth and depth analyses. Higher spike-specific TCR breadth was observed in Ad26.COV2.S recipients than in placebo recipients (P = 0.0014). Comparable non-spike TCR breadth was observed between vaccine and placebo recipients, consistent with only spike being contained in the vaccine. The study was not powered to compare responses between vaccine doses or regimens.

Counted from cysteine to phenylalanine, this CDR3 has 14 amino acids. Solely the CDR3 DNA is kept, with 42 bases framed from the first base. The junction carries 13 bases between V and J, which are trimmed by 4 bases and 2 bases respectively. CDR1 and CDR2 (SGHTS, YDEGEE) derive from the germline V gene. TCRbeta CDR3 regions were sequenced with the immunoSEQ Assay. After extraction, genomic DNA underwent amplification by bias-controlled multiplex PCR, followed by high-throughput sequencing. Processing in the source paper ran as follows. Collapsing and filtering of sequences were performed to quantify the absolute abundance of each unique TCRbeta CDR3 region. T cell fraction was estimated by normalizing TCRbeta template counts to usable DNA, with usable DNA measured through amplification of reference genes found in all nucleated cells. Repertoire TCRs were annotated as SARS-CoV-2-specific when V gene, CDR3 amino acid sequence and J gene were exactly matched to a known reactive TCR set. The reference SARS-CoV-2 TCR set was derived from MIRA and filtered for enrichment in COVID-19-positive ImmuneCODE repertoires, a step that removed public or cross-reactive TCRs. Based on the MIRA antigens, annotated TCRs were further analysed at the level of specific ORF or position within ORF. Depth was the summed frequency of annotated unique rearrangements, while breadth was defined as annotated unique rearrangements over total unique productive rearrangements. Two-sided Wilcoxon rank-sum tests were used to compare TCR breadth between groups. TCRdb's version of the immuneACCESS table is confined to in-frame rearrangements and falls short of the full clone set. An unresolved V gene accounts for under half of the shortfall where checked; the remainder is of unknown origin. V, J and clone size derive from that table, while D and trimming were established from the DNA sequence. This sample gives around 240,000 clones in total; over 75% of them show up just once. About 11% of the sample goes to the ten largest clones.

The treatment or condition tag for this specimen amounts to: roughly 19 received Ad26.COV2.S at low or high dose, single or two shots; several received placebo; per-sample allocation not given. Repertoires of vaccine and placebo recipients were sequenced from samples collected on day 63 after the first injection. Cohort 1b enrolled about two dozen adults aged 18-55 years at a single site in Boston, USA, between 29 July and 7 August 2020. Ad26.COV2.S was a replication-incompetent adenovirus type 26 vector that expressed a prefusion-stabilized SARS-CoV-2 spike protein derived from the original Wuhan strain. Regarding this clone: The target of this receptor is not known. Within one base of it there is no much larger clone, and no base qualities were kept.

The sequence derives from a person aged 18 to 59 who received the Ad26.COV2.S COVID-19 vaccine or a placebo. The input for sequencing was peripheral blood, taken in a trial of Ad26.COV2.S vaccine versus placebo. The receptor chain draws on TRBV5-8 and TRBJ2-7, with no confident D gene call. The CDR3: CASSPASEAYEQYF. The DNA sequence is TGTGCCAGCAGCCCAGCATCAGAGGCCTACGAGCAGTACTTC.